This paragraph covers one TCR beta chain sequence. As yet, its antigen is unknown. Germline-derived CDR1 and CDR2 are SGDLS and YYNGEE. The CDR3 covers 18 residues. V shed 0 bases and J shed 3 bases, with 19 bases lying between them. The sample comes from a study of blood T cells in healthy people across ages. It was with a sample-barcoded 5' primer and a J-beta primer mix that a second PCR of roughly 7 to 12 cycles was run. Tags on each cDNA molecule came from a template-switch adaptor with 12 random nucleotides. TCRdb ran MiXCR on the 5' RACE reads and lists one entry per CDR3 protein. This table holds about 730,000 distinct CDR3 sequences, more than 40% found once. Study outcomes and limitations: Nothing was known about donor CMV status, and this possibly confounded expanded clonotype changes. Across the age range, TCR beta diversity per million T cells fell in a roughly linear way. Diversity was higher, and naive CD4+ cells more numerous, in long-lived donors than in aged donors.

This receptor was taken from a woman aged 55-69 years in good health. The rearrangement joins TRBV9 to TRBJ2-1, with D tentatively TRBD2 (6 bases). The sequenced sample consisted of blood. The CDR3 protein is CASSVGFPGTRLYNEQFF. CDR3 DNA sequence: TGTGCCAGCAGCGTAGGATTCCCCGGGACTCGCCTCTACAATGAGCAGTTCTTC. Full variable domain (rest looked up from reference TRBV9 and TRBJ2-1): DSGVTQTPKHLITATGQRVTLRCSPRSGDLSVYWYQQSLDQGLQFLIQYYNGEERAKGNILERFSAQQFPDLHSELNLSSLELGDSALYFCASSVGFPGTRLYNEQFFGPGTRLTVL.